The 6 T cell receptor beta chains below were found in one sample sequenced in a study of tumor-infiltrating lymphocytes in primary liver carcinoma. Blood RNA was derived from unsorted whole blood, and germline DNA was extracted too. With a constant-region primer, TCR beta cDNA was made from 450 to 550 ng of total RNA. Three rounds of nested multiplex PCR with slightly modified ARM-PCR produced TCR beta libraries. It was with TRBV1-TRBV30 forward primers and a C-beta reverse primer that the first two PCR rounds were run, at around 9 cycles each. TCRdb reprocessed the multiplex PCR reads with MiXCR, giving one entry per CDR3 protein. Of fewer than 350,000 distinct CDR3 sequences listed, around three fifths are singletons. The sample consisted of peripheral blood. Source of these receptors: a man aged 40-50 years with primary liver carcinoma and hepatitis B virus infection.

This chain links TRBV11-2 with TRBJ2-5, with TRBD2 matching over 9 bases. Looked up from germline, CDR1 is SGHAT and CDR2 is FQNNGV. This CDR3 is built from 15 residues. V dropped 1 base and J dropped 5; count of bases not matched to a gene: 5. CDR3 region: CASSLGAGGSETQYF. The CDR3 DNA reads as TGTGCCAGCAGCTTAGGGGCGGGAGGGTCGGAGACCCAGTACTTC. The complete variable domain, with remaining parts taken from reference TRBV11-2 and TRBJ2-5, reads EAGVAQSPRYKIIEKRQSVAFWCNPISGHATLYWYQQILGQGPKLLIQFQNNGVVDDSQLPKDRFSAERLKGVDSTLKIQPAKLEDSAVYLCASSLGAGGSETQYFGPGTRLLVL.

This clonotype has just one count. A much larger clone lies one base from this, so it may be a read error. This rearrangement joins TRBV5-4 to TRBJ2-7, with TRBD1 matching over 11 bases. Germline lookup yields CDR1 SGHNT and CDR2 YYREEE (reference sequence). CDR3 length: 15 amino acids. CDR3 sequence (DNA): TGTGCCAGCAGCATCGGACAGGGGGCCTCCTACGAGCACTACTTC. This encodes CASSIGQGASYEHYF.

The chain uses TRBV5-6 and TRBJ2-1; D unresolved. CDR1 is SGHDT and CDR2 is YYEEEE in the germline V gene. Trimming took off 2 bases at V and 8 bases at J, with 11 bases between the two ends. The CDR3 loop spans 13 amino acids. CDR3: CASSFMNRYEQFF. The CDR3 nucleotides are TGTGCCAGCAGCTTTATGAATAGGTATGAGCAGTTCTTC.

A word on this clonotype: The junction differs from germline at one of its ends, possibly a read error. The chain has TRBV7-8 and TRBJ1-2, with 8 bases that match TRBD1. This CDR3 contains 15 residues. CDR1 is SGHVS and CDR2 is FQNEAQ in the germline V gene. CDR3 bases: TGTGCCTGCAGCTCCAGGACAGGGTTTGGAAATGGCTACACCTTC. Residues: CACSSRTGFGNGYTF.

A note on this clonotype: A much larger clone lies a single base off, so this may be a read error. The V call is TRBV6-6, the J call TRBJ2-4; perhaps TRBD1 as D (5 bases). This CDR3 has 16 amino acids. Trimming pared 7 bases from V and 0 bases from J, leaving 16 bases between. Germline V CDR1 and CDR2: MNHNY, SVGAGI (reference sequence). In DNA, the CDR3 is TGTGCCAGCACATTCGGACAAACCCTAGCCAAAAACATTCAGTACTTC. Translating it yields CASTFGQTLAKNIQYF.

The rearrangement uses TRBV6-1 and TRBJ1-1; 7 bases are shared with TRBD1. Losses at the gene ends were 7 bases for V and 3 bases for J; bases not matched to a gene: 14. From germline, CDR1 is MNHNS and CDR2 SASEGT. The CDR3 contains 16 residues. CDR3 residues: CASTLGQGVRYTEAFF. CDR3 bases: TGTGCCAGCACTTTAGGCCAGGGGGTAAGGTACACTGAAGCTTTCTTT.